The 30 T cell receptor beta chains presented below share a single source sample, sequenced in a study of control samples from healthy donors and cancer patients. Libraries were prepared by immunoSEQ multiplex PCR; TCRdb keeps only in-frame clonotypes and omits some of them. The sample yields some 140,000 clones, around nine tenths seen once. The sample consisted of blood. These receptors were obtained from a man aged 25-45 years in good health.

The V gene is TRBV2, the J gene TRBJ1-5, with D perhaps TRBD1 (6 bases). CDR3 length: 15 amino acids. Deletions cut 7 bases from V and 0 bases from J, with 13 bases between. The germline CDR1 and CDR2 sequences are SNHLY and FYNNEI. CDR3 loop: CASKVGGASNQPQHF. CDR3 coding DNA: TGTGCCAGCAAAGTTGGGGGGGCTAGCAATCAGCCCCAGCATTTT.

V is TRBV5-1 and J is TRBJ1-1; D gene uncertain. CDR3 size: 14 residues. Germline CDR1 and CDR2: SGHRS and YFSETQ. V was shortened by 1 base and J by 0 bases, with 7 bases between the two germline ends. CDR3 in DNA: TGCGCCAGCAGCTTGACGGTTCTGAACACTGAAGCTTTCTTT. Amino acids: CASSLTVLNTEAFF. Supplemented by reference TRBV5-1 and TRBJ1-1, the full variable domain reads KAGVTQTPRYLIKTRGQQVTLSCSPISGHRSVSWYQQTPGQGLQFLFEYFSETQRNKGNFPGRFSGRQFSNSRSEMNVSTLELGDSALYLCASSLTVLNTEAFFGQGTRLTVV.

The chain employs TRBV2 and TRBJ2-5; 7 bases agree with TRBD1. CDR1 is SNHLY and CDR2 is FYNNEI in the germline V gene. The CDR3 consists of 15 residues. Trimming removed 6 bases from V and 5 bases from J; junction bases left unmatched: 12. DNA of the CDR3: TGTGCCAGCAGAGCGCAGGGGGTAATAGGGGAGACCCAGTACTTC. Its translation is CASRAQGVIGETQYF.

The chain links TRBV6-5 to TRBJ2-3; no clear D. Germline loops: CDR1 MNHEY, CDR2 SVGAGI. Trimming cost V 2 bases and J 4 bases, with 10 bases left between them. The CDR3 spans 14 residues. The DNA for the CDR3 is TGTGCCAGCAGTTACACGCCCCCCCCAGATACGCAGTATTTT. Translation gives CASSYTPPPDTQYF.

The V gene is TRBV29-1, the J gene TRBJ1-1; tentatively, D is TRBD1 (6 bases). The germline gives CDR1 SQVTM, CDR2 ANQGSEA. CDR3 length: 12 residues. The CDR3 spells CSVKTGNTEAFF. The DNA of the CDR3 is TGCAGTGTTAAGACAGGGAACACTGAAGCTTTCTTT.

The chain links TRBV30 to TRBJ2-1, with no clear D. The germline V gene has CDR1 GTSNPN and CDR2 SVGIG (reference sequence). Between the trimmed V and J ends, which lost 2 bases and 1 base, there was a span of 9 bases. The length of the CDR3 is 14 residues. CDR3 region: CAWSLGFSYNEQFF. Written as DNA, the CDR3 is TGTGCCTGGAGTTTAGGGTTTTCCTACAATGAGCAGTTCTTC. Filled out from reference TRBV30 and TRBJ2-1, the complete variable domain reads SQTIHQWPATLVQPVGSPLSLECTVEGTSNPNLYWYRQAAGRGLQLLFYSVGIGQISSEVPQNLSASRPQDRQFILSSKKLLLSDSGFYLCAWSLGFSYNEQFFGPGTRLTVL.

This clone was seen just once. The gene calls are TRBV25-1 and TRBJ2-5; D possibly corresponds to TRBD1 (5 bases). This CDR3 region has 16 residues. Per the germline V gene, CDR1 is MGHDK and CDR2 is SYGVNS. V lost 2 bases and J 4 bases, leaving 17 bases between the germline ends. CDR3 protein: CASSERGPTSRETQYF. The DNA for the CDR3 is TGTGCCAGCAGTGAAAGGGGTCCCACAAGCAGAGAGACCCAGTACTTC.

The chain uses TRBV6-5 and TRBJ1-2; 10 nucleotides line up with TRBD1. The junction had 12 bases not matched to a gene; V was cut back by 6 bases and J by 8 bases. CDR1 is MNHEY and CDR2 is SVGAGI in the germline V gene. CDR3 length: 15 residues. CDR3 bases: TGTGCCAGCAGCCTCTCCAGGACAGGGGGAGGAGGCTACACCTTC. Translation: CASSLSRTGGGGYTF.

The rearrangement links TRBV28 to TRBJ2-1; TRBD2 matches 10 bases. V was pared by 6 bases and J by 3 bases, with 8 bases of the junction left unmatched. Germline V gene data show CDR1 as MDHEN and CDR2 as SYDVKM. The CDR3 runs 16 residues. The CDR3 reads CASRSLAGDLYNEQFF. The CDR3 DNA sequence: TGTGCCAGCAGGTCCCTAGCGGGAGATCTCTACAATGAGCAGTTCTTC.

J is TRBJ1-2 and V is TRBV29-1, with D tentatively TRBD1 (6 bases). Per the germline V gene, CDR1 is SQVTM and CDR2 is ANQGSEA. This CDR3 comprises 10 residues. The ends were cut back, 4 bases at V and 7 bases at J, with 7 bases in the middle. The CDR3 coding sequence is TGCAGCGTTGTGGGGGCTGGCTACACCTTC. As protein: CSVVGAGYTF.

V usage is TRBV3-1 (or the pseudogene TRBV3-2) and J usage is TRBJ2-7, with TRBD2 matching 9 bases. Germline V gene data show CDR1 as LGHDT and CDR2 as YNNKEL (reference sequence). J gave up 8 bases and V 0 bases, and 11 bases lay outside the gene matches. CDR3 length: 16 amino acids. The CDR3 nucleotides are TGTGCCAGCAGCCAAGATTGGCGGGAGGGCCCTATCAAGCAGTACTTC. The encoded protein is CASSQDWREGPIKQYF.

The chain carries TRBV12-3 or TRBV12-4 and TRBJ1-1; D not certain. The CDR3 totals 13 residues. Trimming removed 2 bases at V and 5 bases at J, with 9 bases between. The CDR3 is CASSLNAITEAFF. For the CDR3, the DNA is TGTGCCAGCAGTTTAAACGCAATAACTGAAGCTTTCTTT.

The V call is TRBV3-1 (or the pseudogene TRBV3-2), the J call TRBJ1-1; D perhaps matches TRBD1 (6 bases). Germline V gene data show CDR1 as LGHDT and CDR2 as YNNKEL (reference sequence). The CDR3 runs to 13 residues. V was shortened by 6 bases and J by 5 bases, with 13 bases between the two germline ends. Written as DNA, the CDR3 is TGTGCCAGCAGTGGTCTAGGGGGGACTGAAGCTTTCTTT. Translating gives CASSGLGGTEAFF.

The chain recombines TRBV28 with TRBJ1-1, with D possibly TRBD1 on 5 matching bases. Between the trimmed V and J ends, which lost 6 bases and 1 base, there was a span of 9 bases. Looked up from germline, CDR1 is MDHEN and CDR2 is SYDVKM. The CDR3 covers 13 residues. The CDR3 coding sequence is TGTGCCAGCAGGGGGCACAGGAACACTGAAGCTTTCTTT. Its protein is CASRGHRNTEAFF.

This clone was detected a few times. The CDR3 here is CASSYGTDIPYEQYF. CDR3 sequence (DNA): TGTGCCAGCAGCTACGGGACAGATATACCCTACGAGCAGTACTTC. This rearrangement joins TRBV7-9 to TRBJ2-7, with 7 bases lining up with TRBD1. Trimming took 4 bases from V and 2 from J; bases not matched to a gene: 8. Germline V lookup: CDR1 SEHNR, CDR2 FQNEAQ (reference sequence). The CDR3 loop spans 15 amino acids. The full variable domain, rest sourced from reference TRBV7-9 and TRBJ2-7, is DTGVSQNPRHKITKRGQNVTFRCDPISEHNRLYWYRQTLGQGPEFLTYFQNEAQLEKSRLLSDRFSAERPKGSFSTLEIQRTEQGDSAMYLCASSYGTDIPYEQYFGPGTRLTVT.

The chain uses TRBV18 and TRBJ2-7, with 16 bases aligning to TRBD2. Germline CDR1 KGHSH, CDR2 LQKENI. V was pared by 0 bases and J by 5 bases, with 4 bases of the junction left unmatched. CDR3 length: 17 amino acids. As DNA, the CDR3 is TGTGCCAGCTCACCACCGGGACTAGCGGGAGGGTTGGACGAGCAGTACTTC. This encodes CASSPPGLAGGLDEQYF.

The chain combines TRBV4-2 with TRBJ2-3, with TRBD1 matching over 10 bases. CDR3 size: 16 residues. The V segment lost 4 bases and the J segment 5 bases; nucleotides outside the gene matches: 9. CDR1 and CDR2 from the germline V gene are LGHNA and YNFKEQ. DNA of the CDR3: TGTGCCAGCAGCCCAGATTCGGGACAGGGGAGAGATACGCAGTATTTT. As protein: CASSPDSGQGRDTQYF.

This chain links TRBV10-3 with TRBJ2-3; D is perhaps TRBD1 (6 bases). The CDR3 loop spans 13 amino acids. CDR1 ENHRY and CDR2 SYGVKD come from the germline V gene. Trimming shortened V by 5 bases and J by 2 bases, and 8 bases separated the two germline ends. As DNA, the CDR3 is TGTGCCATCAGTTGGACAGCCACAGATACGCAGTATTTT. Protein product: CAISWTATDTQYF.

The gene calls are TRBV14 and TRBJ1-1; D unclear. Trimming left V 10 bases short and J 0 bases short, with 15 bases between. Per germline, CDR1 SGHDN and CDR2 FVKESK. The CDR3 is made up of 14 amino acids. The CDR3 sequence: CATTLLLMNTEAFF. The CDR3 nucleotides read TGTGCCACCACCCTCCTCCTCATGAACACTGAAGCTTTCTTT.

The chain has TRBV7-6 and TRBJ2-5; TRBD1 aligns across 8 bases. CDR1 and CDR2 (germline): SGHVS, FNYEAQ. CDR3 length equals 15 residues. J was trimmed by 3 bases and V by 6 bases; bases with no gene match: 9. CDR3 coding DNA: TGTGCCAGCAGGTACACCGGGACAGGAAAAGAGACCCAGTACTTC. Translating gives CASRYTGTGKETQYF.

CDR3 sequence reads: CAAGRDSFYEQYF. The CDR3 region has the DNA TGTGCCGCTGGGAGGGACAGCTTCTACGAGCAGTACTTC. The chain links TRBV6-5 to TRBJ2-7, with D perhaps assigned TRBD1 or TRBD2 (7 bases each). This CDR3 has 13 amino acids. V dropped 11 bases and J dropped 3 bases, with 17 bases sitting between them. Germline V gene data show CDR1 as MNHEY and CDR2 as SVGAGI.

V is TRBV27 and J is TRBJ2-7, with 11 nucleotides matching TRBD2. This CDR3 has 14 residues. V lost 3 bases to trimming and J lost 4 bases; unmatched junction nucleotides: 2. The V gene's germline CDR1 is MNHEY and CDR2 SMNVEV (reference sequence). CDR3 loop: CASSFLAGGYEQYF. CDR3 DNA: TGTGCCAGCAGTTTTCTAGCGGGAGGTTACGAGCAGTACTTC.

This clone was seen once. CDR3 region: CASSLFIGLAESSYNEQFF. CDR3 in DNA: TGTGCCAGCAGTTTATTTATTGGACTAGCGGAGAGTTCCTACAATGAGCAGTTCTTC. This chain links TRBV27 with TRBJ2-1, with TRBD2 matching over 10 bases. There are 19 residues in the CDR3. With 1 base clipped from V and 1 base from J, the junction kept 10 bases outside the gene matches. Per germline, CDR1 MNHEY and CDR2 SMNVEV (reference sequence).

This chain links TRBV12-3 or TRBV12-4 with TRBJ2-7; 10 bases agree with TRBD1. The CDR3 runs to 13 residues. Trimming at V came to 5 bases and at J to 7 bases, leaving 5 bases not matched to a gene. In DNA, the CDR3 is TGTGCCAGCAGTCGACAGGGGGCCGGGGAGCAGTACTTC. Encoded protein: CASSRQGAGEQYF.

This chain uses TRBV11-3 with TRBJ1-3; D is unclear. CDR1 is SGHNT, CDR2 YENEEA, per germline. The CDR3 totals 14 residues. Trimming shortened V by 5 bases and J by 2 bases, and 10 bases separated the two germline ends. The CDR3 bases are TGTGCCAGCAGCCCTGGCGGGGCTGGAAACACCATATATTTT. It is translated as CASSPGGAGNTIYF. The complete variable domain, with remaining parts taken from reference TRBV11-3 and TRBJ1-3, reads EAGVVQSPRYKIIEKKQPVAFWCNPISGHNTLYWYLQNLGQGPELLIRYENEEAVDDSQLPKDRFSAERLKGVDSTLKIQPAELGDSAVYLCASSPGGAGNTIYFGEGSWLTVV.

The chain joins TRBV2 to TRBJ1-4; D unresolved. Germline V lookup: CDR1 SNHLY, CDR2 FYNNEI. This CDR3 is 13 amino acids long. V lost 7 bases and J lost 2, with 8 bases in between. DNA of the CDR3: TGTGCCAGCAAGGCGGGGACTAATGAAAAACTGTTTTTT. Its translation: CASKAGTNEKLFF.

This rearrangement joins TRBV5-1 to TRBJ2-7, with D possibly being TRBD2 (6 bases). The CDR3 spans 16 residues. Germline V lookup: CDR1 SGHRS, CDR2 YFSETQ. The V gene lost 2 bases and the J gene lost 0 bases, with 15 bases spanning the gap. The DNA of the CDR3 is TGCGCCAGCAGCTTTGCGGGGAAAAGGGGCTCCTACGAGCAGTACTTC. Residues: CASSFAGKRGSYEQYF.

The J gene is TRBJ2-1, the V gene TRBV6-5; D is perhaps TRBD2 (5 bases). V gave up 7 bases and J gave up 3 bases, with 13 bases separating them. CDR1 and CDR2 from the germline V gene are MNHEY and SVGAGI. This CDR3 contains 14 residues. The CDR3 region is CASIGSADYNEQFF. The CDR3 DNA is TGTGCCAGCATAGGGAGCGCGGACTACAATGAGCAGTTCTTC.

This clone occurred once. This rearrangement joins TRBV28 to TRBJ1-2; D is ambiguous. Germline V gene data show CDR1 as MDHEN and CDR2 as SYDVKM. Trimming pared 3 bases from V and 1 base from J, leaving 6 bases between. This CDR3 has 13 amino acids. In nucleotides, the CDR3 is TGTGCCAGCAGTTTCCGCGGTAACTATGGCTACACCTTC. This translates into CASSFRGNYGYTF.

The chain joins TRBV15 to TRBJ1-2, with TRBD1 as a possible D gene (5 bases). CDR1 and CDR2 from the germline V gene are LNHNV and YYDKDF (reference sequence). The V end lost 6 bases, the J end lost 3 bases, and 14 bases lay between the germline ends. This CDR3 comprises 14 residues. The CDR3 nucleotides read TGTGCCACCAGTAAGCGGCAGGGCGACTATGGCTACACCTTC. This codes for CATSKRQGDYGYTF.